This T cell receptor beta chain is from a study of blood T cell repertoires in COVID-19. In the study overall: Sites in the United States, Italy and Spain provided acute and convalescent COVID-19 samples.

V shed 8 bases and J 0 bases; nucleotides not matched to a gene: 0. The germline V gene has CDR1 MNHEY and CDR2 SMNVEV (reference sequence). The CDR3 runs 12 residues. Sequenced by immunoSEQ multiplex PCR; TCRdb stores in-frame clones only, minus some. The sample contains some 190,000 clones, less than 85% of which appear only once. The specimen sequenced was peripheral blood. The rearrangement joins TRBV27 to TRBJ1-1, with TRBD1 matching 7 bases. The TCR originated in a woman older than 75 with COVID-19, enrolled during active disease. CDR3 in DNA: TGTGCCAGCGGGACAGTGAACACTGAAGCTTTCTTT. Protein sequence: CASGTVNTEAFF.